The 22 T cell receptor beta chains below all came from one sample that was sequenced in a study of blood T cell dynamics during melanoma immunotherapy (dated by TCRdb to the early 2020s). Libraries were made using the immunoSEQ multiplex PCR assay. TCRdb retrieved this table from immuneACCESS and kept in-frame rearrangements only. Not all clones are present; in checked studies, unresolved V genes account for under half, and no reason is known for the remainder. For this sample the table gives more than 15,000 clones, of which around nine tenths were detected only once. The ten largest clones take up roughly 7.2% of the sample. Taken with the paper, the label for time point translates to: week 3, after first cycle of checkpoint inhibitor. This specimen was blood, taken from a patient treated with checkpoint blockade. These receptors all stem from a human donor with melanoma.

This chain uses TRBV7-9 with TRBJ1-1, with a possible D match to TRBD1 (5 bases). Germline CDR1 reads SEHNR; CDR2 reads FQNEAQ (reference sequence). Trimming shortened V by 4 bases and J by 3 bases, and 21 bases separated the two germline ends. CDR3 length: 17 amino acids. The CDR3 DNA reads TGTGCCAGCAGCTCCCGCTCACCAGACGGGGGTGACACTGAAGCTTTCTTT. Protein product: CASSSRSPDGGDTEAFF. Looking up the rest from reference TRBV7-9 and TRBJ1-1 gives the full variable domain: DTGVSQNPRHKITKRGQNVTFRCDPISEHNRLYWYRQTLGQGPEFLTYFQNEAQLEKSRLLSDRFSAERPKGSFSTLEIQRTEQGDSAMYLCASSSRSPDGGDTEAFFGQGTRLTVV.

The chain couples TRBV18 to TRBJ1-2; 7 positions match TRBD1. V lost 3 bases to trimming and J lost 6 bases; unmatched junction nucleotides: 4. The germline V gene has CDR1 KGHSH and CDR2 LQKENI. The CDR3 is 13 residues long. CDR3 sequence (DNA): TGTGCCAGCTCACCGAAGGGGGCTGATGGCTACACCTTC. Its protein is CASSPKGADGYTF.

CDR3 bases: TGTGCCAGTAGTTCTCCGGGACTAGCGGGGCTTAGCTCCTACAATGAGCAGTTCTTC. Translated: CASSSPGLAGLSSYNEQFF. This sequence joins TRBV19 and TRBJ2-1, with 13 bases that match TRBD2. CDR1 and CDR2 from the germline V gene are LNHDA and SQIVND (reference sequence). The trim removed 5 bases at V and 0 bases at J, leaving 10 bases unmatched. The CDR3 totals 19 residues.

The chain links TRBV28 to TRBJ1-1; 9 positions match TRBD1. With 7 bases clipped from V and 3 bases from J, the junction kept 6 bases outside the gene matches. Germline V gene data show CDR1 as MDHEN and CDR2 as SYDVKM. This CDR3 comprises 14 residues. The CDR3 is CASTADRGDTEAFF. CDR3 DNA sequence: TGTGCCAGCACCGCCGACAGGGGGGACACTGAAGCTTTCTTT.

This clone was detected only a few times. The V gene is TRBV7-9, the J gene TRBJ2-4, with TRBD1 identical over 10 bases. V shed 5 bases and J 5 bases; nucleotides not matched to a gene: 15. This CDR3 has 18 residues. The germline V gene encodes CDR1 SEHNR and CDR2 FQNEAQ (reference sequence). The CDR3 DNA follows: TGTGCCAGCAGCCGTTCGCTACCGACAGGGGGCGCGGAAAACATTCAGTACTTC. Encoded protein: CASSRSLPTGGAENIQYF. Using reference TRBV7-9 and TRBJ2-4 for the parts outside the CDR3, the full variable domain is DTGVSQNPRHKITKRGQNVTFRCDPISEHNRLYWYRQTLGQGPEFLTYFQNEAQLEKSRLLSDRFSAERPKGSFSTLEIQRTEQGDSAMYLCASSRSLPTGGAENIQYFGAGTRLSVL.

The rearrangement joins TRBV19 to TRBJ1-2; D possibly corresponds to TRBD1 (6 bases). Germline values: CDR1 LNHDA, CDR2 SQIVND (reference sequence). There are 16 residues in the CDR3. V shed 7 bases and J shed 1 base, with 19 bases lying between them. CDR3 amino acids: CASIGVAGVFNYGYTF. The CDR3, as DNA: TGTGCCAGTATCGGCGTGGCAGGGGTCTTTAACTATGGCTACACCTTC.

J is TRBJ2-5 and V is TRBV2; D possibly corresponds to TRBD1 (6 bases). The J call may not be correct, given that the DNA end is closer to TRBJ2-7. This CDR3 contains 12 residues. The germline CDR1 and CDR2 sequences are SNHLY and FYNNEI. This CDR3 reads CASNRARNEQYF. DNA of the CDR3: TGTGCCAGCAACAGGGCTCGGAACGAGCAGTACTTC.

The chain joins TRBV10-3 to TRBJ2-6; TRBD2 is a possible D gene (6 bases). With 0 bases removed from V and 3 bases from J, the gap between germline ends came to 12 bases. The CDR3 sequence is 17 residues long. Germline V gene data show CDR1 as ENHRY and CDR2 as SYGVKD. The CDR3 DNA sequence: TGTGCCATCAGTGAGTCCCGGGGAGCGGGTGGGGCCAACGTCCTGACTTTC. It yields the protein CAISESRGAGGANVLTF.

The V and J genes are TRBV5-4 and TRBJ2-3; D is possibly TRBD1 (8 bases). The CDR3 is made up of 17 amino acids. CDR1 SGHNT and CDR2 YYREEE come from the germline V gene (reference sequence). V lost 3 bases, J lost 2 bases, and 19 bases lay in between. The CDR3 reads CASSSSGGWDYTDTQYF. DNA for the CDR3: TGTGCCAGCAGCTCTTCAGGGGGCTGGGACTACACAGATACGCAGTATTTT.

This chain's CDR3 is CASNNQPQHF. Here the CDR3 DNA reads TGTGCCAGCAACAATCAGCCCCAGCATTTT. V gene TRBV6-5 combines with J gene TRBJ1-5; no reliable D call. Germline V gene sequence: CDR1 MNHEY, CDR2 SVGAGI. The CDR3 is made up of 10 amino acids. V was trimmed by 7 bases and J by 3 bases, leaving 1 base between them.

The CDR3 DNA follows: TGTGCCAGCAGACTCGACGCGGGCCCCAACAATGAGCAGTTCTTC. This encodes CASRLDAGPNNEQFF. The J gene is TRBJ2-1, the V gene TRBV7-8, with D maybe TRBD2 (5 bases). V shed 6 bases and J shed 5 bases, with 17 bases lying between them. This CDR3 is 15 amino acids long. Germline CDR1 reads SGHVS; CDR2 reads FQNEAQ.

V is TRBV7-9 and J is TRBJ2-1, with a weak D call TRBD1 (5 bases). This CDR3 is built from 13 residues. From germline, CDR1 is SEHNR and CDR2 FQNEAQ (reference sequence). Trimming took 4 bases from V and 4 from J, leaving 8 bases between them. CDR3 loop: CASSWTKYNEQFF. In nucleotides, the CDR3 is TGTGCCAGCAGCTGGACAAAATACAATGAGCAGTTCTTC.

This chain joins TRBV4-2 and TRBJ2-7; D tentatively fits TRBD1 or TRBD2 (5 bases each). Germline values: CDR1 LGHNA, CDR2 YNFKEQ. Trimming took off 4 bases at V and 5 bases at J, with 18 bases between the two ends. This CDR3 comprises 15 residues. The CDR3 nucleotides are TGTGCCAGCAGCCGTTCCGGGGCACCGGAACACGAGCAGTACTTC. Its translation: CASSRSGAPEHEQYF.

A note on this clone: Relative to the germline gene, one junction end is altered; a read error may explain this. This chain joins TRBV29-1 and TRBJ2-7; no clear D. Germline CDR1 is SQVTM and CDR2 is ANQGSEA. The CDR3 has 13 residues. The CDR3 region is CSVAPASSYGQYF. CDR3 nucleotides: TGCAGCGTTGCCCCTGCGAGCTCCTACGGGCAGTACTTC.

This clone was counted a single time. The chain has TRBV7-8 and TRBJ2-7; TRBD2 is a possible D gene (6 bases). The CDR3 loop spans 13 amino acids. Germline-derived CDR1 and CDR2 are SGHVS and FQNEAQ. V dropped 10 bases and J dropped 1 base, with 14 bases sitting between them. This chain's CDR3 is CATVTRDSYEQYF. CDR3 DNA: TGTGCCACCGTGACGCGGGATTCCTACGAGCAGTACTTC.

This clone was observed a few times. This chain connects TRBV11-1 to TRBJ2-5; no clear D gene. V shed 2 bases and J shed 2 bases, with 6 bases lying between them. The CDR3 spans 13 residues. Germline V gives CDR1 SGHAT, CDR2 FQDESV (reference sequence). CDR3 nucleotide sequence: TGTGCCAGCAGCTTACAGGCGCAAGAGACCCAGTACTTC. Its translation is CASSLQAQETQYF.

V is TRBV7-9 and J is TRBJ2-1; D is undetermined. The germline gives CDR1 SEHNR, CDR2 FQNEAQ (reference sequence). CDR3 length: 13 residues. V was cut by 3 bases and J by 6 bases, with 9 bases left in between. CDR3 region: CASSLRNANEQFF. For the CDR3, the DNA is TGTGCCAGCAGCTTGAGGAACGCCAATGAGCAGTTCTTC.

The chain joins TRBV7-2 to TRBJ1-1, with D hard to call. CDR3 size: 13 residues. V lost 2 bases, J lost 7 bases, and 11 bases lay in between. The germline gives CDR1 SGHTA, CDR2 FQGNSA. The CDR3 nucleotides read TGTGCCAGCAGCTTAACTGGGGAAGTTGAAGCTTTCTTT. Amino acid sequence: CASSLTGEVEAFF.

This chain links TRBV6-6 with TRBJ1-1, with 8 bases matching TRBD1. There are 15 residues in the CDR3. The V segment lost 5 bases and the J segment 4 bases; nucleotides outside the gene matches: 9. CDR1 and CDR2 (germline): MNHNY, SVGAGI (reference sequence). CDR3 coding DNA: TGTGCCAGCAGTCGGGGACAGGTTATGGGCACTGAAGCTTTCTTT. Translation gives CASSRGQVMGTEAFF.

CDR3: CASRSSGRNEQFF. CDR3 DNA: TGTGCCAGCAGGTCTAGCGGGAGGAATGAGCAGTTCTTC. V is TRBV11-2 and J is TRBJ2-1, with 11 bases identical to TRBD2. The CDR3 runs to 13 residues. CDR1 and CDR2 (germline): SGHAT, FQNNGV. The V gene end was trimmed by 6 bases and the J gene end by 7 bases; junction bases not matched to a gene: 2.

CDR3 loop: CAWSGTDWTGELFF. The CDR3 coding sequence is TGTGCCTGGTCAGGGACGGATTGGACCGGGGAGCTGTTTTTT. The chain combines TRBV30 with TRBJ2-2; D possibly matches TRBD1 or TRBD2 (5 bases each). The germline V and J ends were trimmed by 5 bases and 5 bases, with 15 bases remaining between them. Looked up from germline, CDR1 is GTSNPN and CDR2 is SVGIG (reference sequence). The CDR3 spans 14 residues.

This rearrangement joins TRBV4-2 to TRBJ2-1; no firm D call. Trimming pared 4 bases from V and 4 bases from J, leaving 17 bases between. Germline V gene data show CDR1 as LGHNA and CDR2 as YNFKEQ. CDR3 length: 16 amino acids. CDR3 residues: CASSRLTKGRYNEQFF. The CDR3 DNA reads TGTGCCAGCAGCCGGTTAACTAAGGGAAGGTACAATGAGCAGTTCTTC.